This TCR beta chain was sequenced during a study of human T cells and chemical hapten exposure (dated by TCRdb to about 2021). In the study overall: Libraries were combined into a pool for sequencing, and differences in TCR yield between samples came mainly from small differences in library volumes within the pool. Peripheral blood TCR repertoire changes were tracked in vivo in alopecia patients during primary and secondary sensitization to the hapten diphenylcyclopropenone (DPC). Both TCR alpha and TCR beta chains were sequenced from each blood RNA sample. Overall results and qualifications from the work: DPC sensitization did not change the number of TCRs with a frequency above 1 in 1000, and there was no evidence of changes in global repertoire structure. After repeated subsampling, changes were observed in the strength of the expansion versus patch-test correlation and in the threshold at which the correlation became significant.

The time point tag for this specimen amounts to: healthy volunteer bleed at 2 weeks. Unfractionated whole blood was collected in Tempus Blood RNA tubes, and total RNA was extracted from that blood. Five or six healthy volunteers served as TCR sequencing controls and were bled at day 0, 2 weeks and 6 weeks. This clonotype appeared many times. Which antigen it targets is not known. No qualities accompany the bases; no much larger clone lies one base away. The library was generated by RACE. TCRdb names NextSeq 500 as the instrument used. During library preparation, unique molecular identifiers were attached to individual cDNA molecules so that TCRs could be counted in a quantitative, reproducible way. As for how the authors treated the data: A median of about 87,000 TCRs per sample was observed, with a range of about 23,224 to 750,000. The Decombinator software suite was used to annotate V, J and CDR3 in the TCR reads. For PS versus PT1 abundance plots, all samples were subsampled to the same number of TCRs (28,000). TCRs were defined as expanded if absent before sensitization and observed at least eight times at the 2-week time point. In TCRdb, the public reads were trimmed at Q25 with fastp and aligned with MiXCR, with productive beta chains retained. A single entry per CDR3 protein holds the most common genes and DNA from its merged rows. The V and J calls were determined by TCRdb, not by the authors. This sample comprises around 130,000 distinct CDR3 sequences, 9% to 10% of them detected only once. Roughly 2% of the sample belongs to the ten largest clones.

From its cysteine to its phenylalanine, the CDR3 spans 15 amino acids. CDR3 DNA is the only sequence kept; it has 45 bases, read in frame from the first base. CDR1 and CDR2 (MDHEN, SYDVKM) derive from the germline V gene. V gives up 5 bases and J gives up 2 bases, and the segment between their germline ends measures 16 bases. In this chain, TRBV28 is recombined with TRBJ2-7; too little of a D gene remains to name it. The source material was whole blood. This TCR was recovered from a male donor in good health. Some clones in this sample may be carry-over from other donors' samples. In nucleotides, the sequence is TGTGCCAGCAGTCCCCAGGAGTTAAGGGCCTACGAGCAGTACTTC. Translation gives CASSPQELRAYEQYF.